Below are 25 T cell receptor beta chains sequenced from a single sample in a study of T cell responses to AZD1222 COVID-19 vaccine. Produced via immunoSEQ multiplex PCR; TCRdb's table is partial and in-frame only. The sample records about 180,000 clones, about nine tenths being singletons. Here the sequenced sample was peripheral blood, taken 28 days after the second AZD1222 dose. The receptor set was obtained from an adult who received the AZD1222 COVID-19 vaccine.

This chain links TRBV19 with TRBJ1-5, with TRBD1 matching 10 bases. The V gene end was trimmed by 4 bases and the J gene end by 0 bases; junction bases not matched to a gene: 9. CDR1 LNHDA and CDR2 SQIVND come from the germline V gene (reference sequence). CDR3 length equals 18 residues. The CDR3 here is CASSTRDRGPYSNQPQHF. For the CDR3, the DNA is TGTGCCAGTAGTACCCGGGACAGGGGACCATATAGCAATCAGCCCCAGCATTTT. Looking up the rest from reference TRBV19 and TRBJ1-5 gives the full variable domain: DGGITQSPKYLFRKEGQNVTLSCEQNLNHDAMYWYRQDPGQGLRLIYYSQIVNDFQKGDIAEGYSVSREKKESFPLTVTSAQKNPTAFYLCASSTRDRGPYSNQPQHFGDGTRLSIL.

J is TRBJ1-2 and V is TRBV4-2; D ambiguous. V dropped 3 bases and J dropped 1 base, with 3 bases sitting between them. There are 12 residues in the CDR3. Germline CDR1 LGHNA, CDR2 YNFKEQ. The CDR3 spells CASSQGNYGYTF. The CDR3 bases are TGTGCCAGCAGCCAGGGTAACTATGGCTACACCTTC.

The rearrangement joins TRBV19 to TRBJ1-2; possibly TRBD1 for D (6 bases). CDR1 LNHDA and CDR2 SQIVND come from the germline V gene (reference sequence). The CDR3 runs to 12 residues. The germline V and J ends were trimmed by 7 bases and 5 bases, with 11 bases remaining between them. The CDR3, as DNA: TGTGCCAGTACTACCACAGGGTATGGCTACACCTTC. This translates into CASTTTGYGYTF.

V gene TRBV3-1 (or the pseudogene TRBV3-2) combines with J gene TRBJ1-6; the D is unclear. The ends were cut back, 4 bases at V and 7 bases at J, with 14 bases in the middle. The CDR3 loop spans 15 amino acids. The germline CDR1 and CDR2 sequences are LGHDT and YNNKEL (reference sequence). The CDR3: CASSPRVFGNSPLHF. The CDR3 DNA reads as TGTGCCAGCAGCCCCCGGGTCTTCGGGAATTCACCCCTCCACTTT.

The chain couples TRBV4-1 to TRBJ1-6; D is perhaps TRBD1 (5 bases). V was shortened by 1 base and J by 7 bases, with 14 bases between the two germline ends. Germline V gives CDR1 MGHRA, CDR2 YSYEKL. This CDR3 is built from 16 residues. Here the CDR3 reads CASSQGLGRANSPLHF. CDR3 bases: TGCGCCAGCAGCCAAGGGTTAGGCAGGGCAAATTCACCCCTCCACTTT.

The V gene is TRBV6-4, the J gene TRBJ1-1, with 8 bases that match TRBD1. The V gene's germline CDR1 is MRHNA and CDR2 SNTAGT. Trimming removed 3 bases from V and 5 bases from J; junction bases left unmatched: 8. The CDR3 is made up of 15 amino acids. The CDR3 region is CASSEGQGAFTEAFF. The CDR3 DNA reads as TGTGCCAGCAGTGAAGGGCAGGGGGCATTTACTGAAGCTTTCTTT.

This rearrangement joins TRBV5-5 to TRBJ1-2; D uncertain. V was clipped by 0 bases and J by 7 bases, with 13 bases between them. This CDR3 contains 14 residues. Germline CDR1 reads SGHKS; CDR2 reads YYEKEE (reference sequence). CDR3 sequence: CASSLGRSIAGYTF. DNA of the CDR3: TGTGCCAGCAGCTTGGGGAGGTCTATTGCTGGCTACACCTTC.

Comment on this clone: Other nucleotide sequences in the sample specify the same CDR3. The rearrangement joins TRBV3-1 (or the pseudogene TRBV3-2) to TRBJ1-5; D remains unclear. The CDR3 covers 14 residues. Germline loops: CDR1 LGHDT, CDR2 YNNKEL (reference sequence). The V end lost 0 bases, the J end lost 3 bases, and 6 bases lay between the germline ends. The CDR3 DNA reads TGTGCCAGCAGCCAAGATTTGTCCAATCAGCCCCAGCATTTT. Protein sequence: CASSQDLSNQPQHF.

As DNA, the CDR3 is TGTGCCAGCAAGTTGGGACAGGGTATTTCAGATACGCAGTATTTT. Protein product: CASKLGQGISDTQYF. J is TRBJ2-3 and V is TRBV6-1; 9 bases map to TRBD1. J gave up 4 bases and V 7 bases, and 9 bases lay outside the gene matches. Germline CDR1 and CDR2: MNHNS and SASEGT. The CDR3 has 15 amino acids.

There are a few counts of this clone. The chain is built from TRBV10-3 and TRBJ1-2; weak D call: TRBD1 (6 bases). The CDR3 totals 15 residues. The germline CDR1 and CDR2 sequences are ENHRY and SYGVKD. V was shortened by 0 bases and J by 6 bases, with 14 bases between the two germline ends. The CDR3 DNA reads TGTGCCATCAGTGAGTCGATGGGGGGGGCGGATGGCTACACCTTC. Amino acid sequence: CAISESMGGADGYTF.

The rearrangement uses TRBV5-6 and TRBJ2-1; D may correspond to TRBD1 or TRBD2 (5 bases each). V gave up 0 bases and J gave up 12 bases, with 13 bases separating them. The CDR3 covers 13 residues. In germline, CDR1 is SGHDT, CDR2 YYEEEE. The CDR3 protein is CASSLALGVWQFF. In DNA, the CDR3 is TGTGCCAGCAGCTTGGCTTTGGGGGTTTGGCAGTTCTTC. Using reference TRBV5-6 and TRBJ2-1 for the parts outside the CDR3, the full variable domain is DAGVTQSPTHLIKTRGQQVTLRCSPKSGHDTVSWYQQALGQGPQFIFQYYEEEERQRGNFPDRFSGHQFPNYSSELNVNALLLGDSALYLCASSLALGVWQFFGPGTRLTVL.

The CDR3 DNA is TGTGCCAGCAGCCCCAAAGGACAGGGGGCTTCACCCCTCCACTTT. It yields the protein CASSPKGQGASPLHF. The chain links TRBV7-2 to TRBJ1-6, with TRBD1 identical over 11 bases. The CDR3 loop spans 15 amino acids. The V gene end was trimmed by 5 bases and the J gene end by 9 bases; junction bases not matched to a gene: 6. Germline V CDR1 and CDR2: SGHTA, FQGNSA.

The rearrangement joins TRBV12-3 or TRBV12-4 to TRBJ1-2, with D unresolved. The V end lost 5 bases, the J end lost 1 base, and 8 bases lay between the germline ends. The CDR3 is made up of 13 amino acids. CDR3 residues: CASSETDNYGYTF. The CDR3 DNA reads as TGTGCCAGCAGTGAGACGGATAACTATGGCTACACCTTC.

About this clone: Other nucleotide sequences in the sample specify the same CDR3. V gene TRBV15 combines with J gene TRBJ1-5, with a possible D match to TRBD1 (5 bases). The CDR3 runs 16 residues. Trimming stripped 0 bases from V and 1 base from J, with 10 bases between. Per germline, CDR1 LNHNV and CDR2 YYDKDF (reference sequence). This CDR3 reads CATSRDRGRSNQPQHF. In DNA form, the CDR3 reads TGTGCCACCAGCAGAGATCGGGGACGGAGCAATCAGCCCCAGCATTTT.

The V gene is TRBV5-1, the J gene TRBJ2-7; the D gene is possibly TRBD1 (5 bases). This CDR3 is built from 14 residues. Looked up from germline, CDR1 is SGHRS and CDR2 is YFSETQ. V shed 0 bases and J shed 7 bases, with 14 bases lying between them. CDR3 bases: TGCGCCAGCAGCTTGGTCACAGGTGGAAGGGAGCAGTACTTC. Translating it yields CASSLVTGGREQYF.

The chain joins TRBV5-1 to TRBJ1-2; possibly TRBD1 for D (5 bases). Looked up from germline, CDR1 is SGHRS and CDR2 is YFSETQ. The CDR3 is 13 residues long. Trimming cost V 3 bases and J 4 bases, with 10 bases left between them. The CDR3 DNA follows: TGCGCCAGCAGCTCGACAGTTATCTATGGCTACACCTTC. Translating it yields CASSSTVIYGYTF.

The chain links TRBV6-5 to TRBJ1-3; D remains unclear. Per germline, CDR1 MNHEY and CDR2 SVGAGI. Trimming left V 0 bases short and J 4 bases short, with 10 bases between. The CDR3 consists of 15 residues. This chain's CDR3 is CASSYSQGLGNTIYF. Written as DNA, the CDR3 is TGTGCCAGCAGTTACTCGCAAGGACTCGGAAACACCATATATTTT.

The chain has TRBV4-3 and TRBJ2-2; 8 nucleotides line up with TRBD1. V trimming: 3 bases; J trimming: 3 bases; junction bases outside the gene matches: 9. The CDR3 consists of 17 residues. Germline CDR1 is LGHNA and CDR2 is YSLEER. DNA for the CDR3: TGCGCCAGCAGCCACTACTCCGGACAGGGATACACCGGGGAGCTGTTTTTT. Translation gives CASSHYSGQGYTGELFF.

This chain joins TRBV7-7 and TRBJ2-2; D not certain. CDR3 length: 13 amino acids. V was trimmed by 0 bases and J by 6 bases, leaving 5 bases between them. Germline V gives CDR1 SSHAT, CDR2 FNYEAQ (reference sequence). The CDR3 is CASSLAGSGELFF. The CDR3, as DNA: TGTGCCAGCAGCTTAGCTGGGTCCGGGGAGCTGTTTTTT.

This clone was picked up one time. J is TRBJ1-4 and V is TRBV5-6; D may be TRBD1 (6 bases). Trimming removed 7 bases at V and 5 bases at J, with 18 bases between. Per the germline V gene, CDR1 is SGHDT and CDR2 is YYEEEE. The CDR3 is 15 amino acids. CDR3 in DNA: TGTGCCAGCGGCAGAAAAACAGGGCCGAATGAAAAACTGTTTTTT. This sequence encodes CASGRKTGPNEKLFF.

The CDR3 here is CASSGQGVMVNEQFF. CDR3 DNA: TGCGCCAGCAGCGGCCAGGGAGTTATGGTAAATGAGCAGTTCTTC. J is TRBJ2-1 and V is TRBV5-1; either TRBD1 or TRBD2 may supply D (5 bases each). The CDR3 spans 15 residues. The V end lost 4 bases, the J end lost 7 bases, and 18 bases lay between the germline ends. CDR1 and CDR2 from the germline V gene are SGHRS and YFSETQ.

The chain combines TRBV7-8 with TRBJ1-1; no definite D call. CDR1 is SGHVS, CDR2 FQNEAQ, per germline. V lost 2 bases and J 4 bases, leaving 8 bases between the germline ends. The CDR3 contains 13 residues. CDR3 sequence (DNA): TGTGCCAGCAGCTTACCAGCCTTCACTGAAGCTTTCTTT. Its translation: CASSLPAFTEAFF.

J is TRBJ1-2 and V is TRBV9; D remains unclear. The germline V gene encodes CDR1 SGDLS and CDR2 YYNGEE. V lost 6 bases and J 0 bases, leaving 3 bases between the germline ends. The CDR3 has 11 amino acids. CDR3 sequence (DNA): TGTGCCAGCAACTCTAACTATGGCTACACCTTC. As protein: CASNSNYGYTF.

To note about this clone: A single base separates this from a much larger clone, so it may be a read error. V usage is TRBV6-4 and J usage is TRBJ2-2; D unresolved. CDR1 and CDR2 from the germline V gene are MRHNA and SNTAGT. There are 13 residues in the CDR3. Deletions cut 2 bases from V and 1 base from J, with 2 bases between. The DNA of the CDR3 is TGTGCCAGCAGTGACAGGAACACCGGGGAGCTGTTTTTT. Translated, it gives CASSDRNTGELFF.

The gene calls are TRBV6-5 and TRBJ1-2; TRBD1 aligns across 9 bases. The CDR3 totals 15 residues. From germline, CDR1 is MNHEY and CDR2 SVGAGI. The V gene end was trimmed by 0 bases and the J gene end by 4 bases; junction bases not matched to a gene: 3. CDR3 region: CASSYSGQGFYGYTF. DNA for the CDR3: TGTGCCAGCAGTTACTCTGGACAGGGGTTCTATGGCTACACCTTC.